This T cell receptor (beta chain) derives from a study of shared clonotypes between healthy human individuals. Nashville, Tennessee was home to all donors, each a Caucasian adult. V was trimmed by 4 bases and J by 5 bases, leaving 20 bases between them. CDR1 and CDR2 (germline): LNHDA, SQIVND (reference sequence). This CDR3 comprises 16 residues. The method was immunoSEQ multiplex PCR; TCRdb's version includes in-frame clones alone and lacks a portion of them. The sample contains around 2.3 million clones, approximately 96% of which appear only once. The V and J genes are TRBV19 and TRBJ2-5; D remains unclear. The sample comprised naive CD4+ T cells sorted from blood. Regarding subset: CD45RA+ positively selected. The receptor was derived from a man aged 18 to 29 in good health. The CDR3 DNA reads as TGTGCCAGTAGTAGATCCGCCGGGTCCCTGAAGGAGACCCAGTACTTC. This encodes CASSRSAGSLKETQYF.